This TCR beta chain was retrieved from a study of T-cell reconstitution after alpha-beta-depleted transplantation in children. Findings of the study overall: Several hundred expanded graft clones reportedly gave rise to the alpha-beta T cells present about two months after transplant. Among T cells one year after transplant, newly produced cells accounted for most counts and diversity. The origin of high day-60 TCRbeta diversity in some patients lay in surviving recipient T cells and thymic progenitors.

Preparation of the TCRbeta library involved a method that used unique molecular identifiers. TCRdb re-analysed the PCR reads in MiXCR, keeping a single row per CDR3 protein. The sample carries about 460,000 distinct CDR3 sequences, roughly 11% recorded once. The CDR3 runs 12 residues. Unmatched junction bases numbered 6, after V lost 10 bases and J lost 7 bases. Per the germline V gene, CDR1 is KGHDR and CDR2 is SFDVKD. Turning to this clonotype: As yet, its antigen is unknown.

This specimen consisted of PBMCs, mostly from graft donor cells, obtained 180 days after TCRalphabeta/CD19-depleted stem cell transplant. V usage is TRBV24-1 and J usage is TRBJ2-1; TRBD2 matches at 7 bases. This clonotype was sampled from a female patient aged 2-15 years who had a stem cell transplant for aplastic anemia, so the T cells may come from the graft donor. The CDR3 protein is CATGGSRNEQFF. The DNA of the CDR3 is TGTGCCACGGGCGGGAGTAGAAATGAGCAGTTCTTC.